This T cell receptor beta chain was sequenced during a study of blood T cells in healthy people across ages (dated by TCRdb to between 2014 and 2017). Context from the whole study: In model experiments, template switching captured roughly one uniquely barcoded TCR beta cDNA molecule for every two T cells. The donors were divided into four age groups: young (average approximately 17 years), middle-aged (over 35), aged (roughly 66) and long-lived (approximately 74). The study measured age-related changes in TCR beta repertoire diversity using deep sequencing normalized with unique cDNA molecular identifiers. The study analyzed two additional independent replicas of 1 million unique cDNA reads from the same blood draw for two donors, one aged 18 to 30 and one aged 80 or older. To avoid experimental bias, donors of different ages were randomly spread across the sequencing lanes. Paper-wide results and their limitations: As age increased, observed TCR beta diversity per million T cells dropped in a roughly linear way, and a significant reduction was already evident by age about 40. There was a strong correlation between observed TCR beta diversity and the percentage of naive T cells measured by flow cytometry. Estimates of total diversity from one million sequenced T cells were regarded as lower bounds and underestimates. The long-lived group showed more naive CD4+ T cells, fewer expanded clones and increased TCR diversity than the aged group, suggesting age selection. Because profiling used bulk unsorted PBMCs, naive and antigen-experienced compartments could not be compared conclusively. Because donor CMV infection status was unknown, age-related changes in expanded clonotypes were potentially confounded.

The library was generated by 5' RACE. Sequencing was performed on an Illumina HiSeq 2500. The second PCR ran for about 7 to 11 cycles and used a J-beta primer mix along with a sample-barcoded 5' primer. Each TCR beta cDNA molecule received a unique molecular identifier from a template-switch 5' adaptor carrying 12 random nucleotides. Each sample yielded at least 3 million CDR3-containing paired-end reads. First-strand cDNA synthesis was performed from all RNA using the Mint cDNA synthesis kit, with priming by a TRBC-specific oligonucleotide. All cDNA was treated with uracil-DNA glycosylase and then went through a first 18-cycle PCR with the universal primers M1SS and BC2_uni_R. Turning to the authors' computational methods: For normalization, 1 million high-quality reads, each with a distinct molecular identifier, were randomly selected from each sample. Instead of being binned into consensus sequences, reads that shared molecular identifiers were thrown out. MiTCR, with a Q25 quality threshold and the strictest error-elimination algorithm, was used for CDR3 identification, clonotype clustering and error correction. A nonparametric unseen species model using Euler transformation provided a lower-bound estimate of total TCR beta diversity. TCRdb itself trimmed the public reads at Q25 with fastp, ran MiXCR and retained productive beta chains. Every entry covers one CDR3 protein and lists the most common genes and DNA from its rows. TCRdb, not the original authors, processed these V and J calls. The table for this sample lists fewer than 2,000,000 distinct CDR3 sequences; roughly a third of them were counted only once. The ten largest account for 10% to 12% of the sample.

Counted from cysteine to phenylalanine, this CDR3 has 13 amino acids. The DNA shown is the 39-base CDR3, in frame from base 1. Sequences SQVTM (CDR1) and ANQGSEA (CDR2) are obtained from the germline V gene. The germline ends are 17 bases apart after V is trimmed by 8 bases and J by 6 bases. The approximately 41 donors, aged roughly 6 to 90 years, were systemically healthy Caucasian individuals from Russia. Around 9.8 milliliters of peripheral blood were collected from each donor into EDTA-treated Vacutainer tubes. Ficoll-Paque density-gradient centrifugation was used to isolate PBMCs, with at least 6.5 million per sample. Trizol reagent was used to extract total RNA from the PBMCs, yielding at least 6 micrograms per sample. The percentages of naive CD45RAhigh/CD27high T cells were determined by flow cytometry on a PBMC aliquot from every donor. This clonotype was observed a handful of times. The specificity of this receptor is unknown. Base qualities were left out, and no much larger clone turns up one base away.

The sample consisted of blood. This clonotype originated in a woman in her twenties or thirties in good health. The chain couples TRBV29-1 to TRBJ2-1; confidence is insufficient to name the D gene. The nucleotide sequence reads TGCAGCTTCCGCCGGAACAGTATCAATGAGCAGTTCTTC. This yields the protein CSFRRNSINEQFF.